The 20 T cell receptor beta chains below come from one sample, sequenced in a study of OX40 agonist ivuxolimab in advanced cancers. The method was immunoSEQ multiplex PCR; TCRdb's version includes in-frame clones alone and lacks a portion of them. This table has some 100,000 clones, approximately 81% appearing once. Sequencing used CD4+ or CD8+ T cells sorted from blood, obtained in a trial of the OX40 agonist ivuxolimab. The receptors here all came from an adult with an advanced solid tumor such as melanoma, head and neck, liver or kidney cancer.

V gene TRBV5-5 combines with J gene TRBJ2-3, with D possibly called TRBD1 or TRBD2 (5 bases each). Germline CDR1 is SGHKS and CDR2 is YYEKEE (reference sequence). The CDR3 sequence is 14 residues long. Deletions cut 3 bases from V and 1 base from J, with 9 bases between. The CDR3 region is CASSWGYGTDTQYF. CDR3 nucleotides: TGTGCCAGCAGCTGGGGGTATGGCACAGATACGCAGTATTTT.

This chain links TRBV11-2 with TRBJ2-1; 13 nucleotides agree with TRBD2. Losses at the gene ends were 3 bases for V and 3 bases for J; bases not matched to a gene: 5. The V gene's germline CDR1 is SGHAT and CDR2 FQNNGV. This CDR3 is 17 amino acids long. CDR3 nucleotides: TGTGCCAGCAGCTTCACTAGCGGGGGGGTTGTCTACAATGAGCAGTTCTTC. Protein product: CASSFTSGGVVYNEQFF. Supplemented by reference TRBV11-2 and TRBJ2-1, the full variable domain reads EAGVAQSPRYKIIEKRQSVAFWCNPISGHATLYWYQQILGQGPKLLIQFQNNGVVDDSQLPKDRFSAERLKGVDSTLKIQPAKLEDSAVYLCASSFTSGGVVYNEQFFGPGTRLTVL.

The chain has TRBV6-6 and TRBJ2-7; the match to TRBD1 covers 11 bases. This CDR3 contains 15 residues. Trimming cost V 6 bases and J 3 bases; bases outside gene matches: 7. Germline CDR1 is MNHNY and CDR2 is SVGAGI (reference sequence). Written as DNA, the CDR3 is TGTGCCAGCAGCCAGGGACAGGGGGAATACTACGAGCAGTACTTC. Its protein product is CASSQGQGEYYEQYF.

This clone has a handful of counts. The chain joins TRBV6-1 to TRBJ1-2; D might be TRBD1 (5 bases). Trimming took off 1 base at V and 5 bases at J, with 11 bases between the two ends. CDR3 size: 14 residues. CDR1 MNHNS and CDR2 SASEGT come from the germline V gene. The CDR3 DNA reads as TGTGCCAGCAGTGAAGGGGGCCAGGGTTATGGCTACACCTTC. Amino acid sequence: CASSEGGQGYGYTF.

The CDR3 nucleotides read TGTGCCAGCAGATCGGGACAGGGGAGCAATCAGCCCCAGCATTTT. This encodes CASRSGQGSNQPQHF. The chain is built from TRBV6-5 and TRBJ1-5; 10 bases are a match to TRBD1. The junction had 3 bases not matched to a gene; V was cut back by 6 bases and J by 1 base. This CDR3 region has 15 residues. The germline V gene encodes CDR1 MNHEY and CDR2 SVGAGI.

Of note for this clone: Distinct nucleotide sequences in the sample also encode this CDR3. The rearrangement uses TRBV28 and TRBJ2-7, with TRBD2 matching over 9 bases. Germline loops: CDR1 MDHEN, CDR2 SYDVKM. With V trimmed by 11 bases and J by 4 bases, 18 bases remained unmatched. The CDR3 is made up of 16 amino acids. In DNA form, the CDR3 reads TGTGCCGCGGGTGGGAGTGCGGGGGGGCCCAAGTACGAGCAGTACGTC. Translation gives CAAGGSAGGPKYEQYV.

The chain employs TRBV5-1 and TRBJ2-6; 7 bases line up with TRBD1. This CDR3 spans 19 amino acids. The germline V gene encodes CDR1 SGHRS and CDR2 YFSETQ. Trimming cost V 1 base and J 1 base; bases outside gene matches: 11. The CDR3 reads CASSLRPTGQVSGANVLTF. CDR3 nucleotides: TGCGCCAGCAGCTTGCGCCCGACAGGGCAGGTATCTGGGGCCAACGTCCTGACTTTC. The full variable domain, in which reference TRBV5-1 and TRBJ2-6 provide the parts outside the CDR3, is KAGVTQTPRYLIKTRGQQVTLSCSPISGHRSVSWYQQTPGQGLQFLFEYFSETQRNKGNFPGRFSGRQFSNSRSEMNVSTLELGDSALYLCASSLRPTGQVSGANVLTFGAGSRLTVL.

The gene calls are TRBV7-3 and TRBJ1-1; the D gene is possibly TRBD1 (5 bases). The CDR3 totals 14 residues. Per the germline V gene, CDR1 is SGHTA and CDR2 is FQGTGA. V lost 5 bases, J lost 4 bases, and 14 bases lay in between. CDR3 loop: CASSPAGRSTEAFF. The CDR3 nucleotides read TGTGCCAGCAGCCCTGCGGGGCGGTCCACTGAAGCTTTCTTT.

The chain is built from TRBV11-2 and TRBJ2-2; weak D call: TRBD2 (6 bases). The CDR3 has 16 amino acids. From germline, CDR1 is SGHAT and CDR2 FQNNGV. V dropped 0 bases and J dropped 5 bases, with 13 bases sitting between them. The CDR3 is CASSLDSAGRTGELFF. The CDR3 nucleotides read TGTGCCAGCAGCTTAGATTCCGCGGGGCGAACCGGGGAGCTGTTTTTT.

The chain is built from TRBV7-2 and TRBJ1-1, with D hard to call. Germline CDR1 SGHTA, CDR2 FQGNSA. The V and J ends lost 2 bases and 1 base respectively, with 8 bases between them. The CDR3 sequence is 14 residues long. The CDR3, as DNA: TGTGCCAGCAGCTTACGGCAAACGAACACTGAAGCTTTCTTT. Its protein is CASSLRQTNTEAFF. Variable domain in full (rest from reference TRBV7-2 and TRBJ1-1): GAGVSQSPSNKVTEKGKDVELRCDPISGHTALYWYRQSLGQGLEFLIYFQGNSAPDKSGLPSDRFSAERTGGSVSTLTIQRTQQEDSAVYLCASSLRQTNTEAFFGQGTRLTVV.

This clone came up once. The chain employs TRBV6-6 and TRBJ1-2; D is unresolved. There are 16 residues in the CDR3. Trimming removed 4 bases from V and 3 bases from J, with 18 bases in between. Looked up from germline, CDR1 is MNHNY and CDR2 is SVGAGI (reference sequence). DNA of the CDR3: TGTGCCAGCAGTTCCCTTCTTGACGGGTCCGACTATGGCTACACCTTC. This codes for CASSSLLDGSDYGYTF.

The CDR3 DNA reads as TGTGCCAGCAGCTTAGGACAGGGAGAGACCCAGTACTTC. Encoded protein: CASSLGQGETQYF. The chain is built from TRBV7-9 and TRBJ2-5; 7 bases fit TRBD1. V lost 1 base and J lost 4; bases outside the gene matches: 0. Germline V gene lookup returns CDR1 SEHNR and CDR2 FQNEAQ (reference sequence). CDR3 length: 13 residues.

The chain employs TRBV11-3 and TRBJ2-1; 9 positions match TRBD1. Germline CDR1 reads SGHNT; CDR2 reads YENEEA. The CDR3 runs 16 residues. Trimming took 0 bases from V and 4 from J; bases not matched to a gene: 4. The CDR3 nucleotides read TGTGCCAGCAGCTTAGAAGGGACAGGGTTATACAATGAGCAGTTCTTC. Translating it yields CASSLEGTGLYNEQFF.

The chain uses TRBV5-6 and TRBJ1-5, with D possibly matching TRBD1 (5 bases). The V gene lost 4 bases and the J gene lost 7 bases, with 18 bases spanning the gap. The CDR3 is made up of 15 amino acids. Germline V CDR1 and CDR2: SGHDT, YYEEEE. The CDR3 sequence: CASSLSRVSGQPQHF. CDR3 DNA sequence: TGTGCCAGCAGCCTTTCCAGGGTATCGGGCCAGCCCCAGCATTTT. The full variable domain, completed using reference TRBV5-6 and TRBJ1-5, is DAGVTQSPTHLIKTRGQQVTLRCSPKSGHDTVSWYQQALGQGPQFIFQYYEEEERQRGNFPDRFSGHQFPNYSSELNVNALLLGDSALYLCASSLSRVSGQPQHFGDGTRLSIL.

The chain combines TRBV27 with TRBJ2-2, with TRBD1 matching 10 bases. CDR3 size: 13 residues. Losses at the gene ends were 8 bases for V and 7 bases for J; bases not matched to a gene: 4. Germline V gene data show CDR1 as MNHEY and CDR2 as SMNVEV (reference sequence). This chain's CDR3 is CASRTGGGGELFF. The DNA of the CDR3 is TGTGCCAGCCGGACAGGGGGAGGCGGGGAGCTGTTTTTT.

The V call is TRBV6-1, the J call TRBJ2-4; 8 nucleotides match TRBD1. The CDR3 loop spans 16 amino acids. CDR1 is MNHNS and CDR2 is SASEGT in the germline V gene. The J segment lost 6 bases and the V segment lost 4 bases, leaving 11 bases of the junction unmatched. CDR3 amino acids: CASSVLSTGAGNIQYF. The CDR3 region has the DNA TGTGCCAGCAGTGTGCTTTCGACAGGGGCAGGAAACATTCAGTACTTC.

The gene calls are TRBV7-9 and TRBJ1-2; D ambiguous. V lost 5 bases to trimming and J lost 8 bases, with 12 bases between them. The germline CDR1 and CDR2 sequences are SEHNR and FQNEAQ (reference sequence). This CDR3 contains 12 residues. The chain's CDR3 is CASSLYTEGYTF. In nucleotides, the CDR3 is TGTGCCAGCAGCCTATATACAGAGGGCTACACCTTC.

This rearrangement joins TRBV7-2 to TRBJ1-3, with 7 bases that match TRBD1. Germline V gives CDR1 SGHTA, CDR2 FQGNSA. Germline trimming cut 4 bases from V and 2 bases from J; bases unmatched to any gene: 8. The CDR3 loop spans 16 amino acids. CDR3 loop: CASSSVTGYAGNTIYF. In nucleotides, the CDR3 is TGTGCCAGCAGCTCGGTGACAGGGTATGCTGGAAACACCATATATTTT.

The rearrangement joins TRBV6-6 to TRBJ1-1, with D possibly TRBD1 on 6 matching bases. V shed 8 bases and J shed 0 bases, with 7 bases lying between them. This CDR3 region has 12 residues. CDR1 MNHNY and CDR2 SVGAGI come from the germline V gene (reference sequence). For the CDR3, the DNA is TGTGCCAGCCACAGGGTGAACACTGAAGCTTTCTTT. This encodes CASHRVNTEAFF.

This clone was seen a few times. The J gene is TRBJ1-1, the V gene TRBV19, with 8 bases identical to TRBD1. The ends lost 4 bases at V and 1 base at J; junction bases unmatched: 2. CDR1 is LNHDA and CDR2 is SQIVND in the germline V gene (reference sequence). The CDR3 spans 14 residues. The CDR3 bases are TGTGCCAGTAGTAGGGACAGGAGGAACACTGAAGCTTTCTTT. This encodes CASSRDRRNTEAFF.